This T cell receptor (beta chain) appears in the sequencing data of a study of spatial heterogeneity in lung cancer. Looking at the study overall: Raw sequencing reads included, on average, more than eight appearances of each unique TCR and UMI combination. General study points: It was found that expanded intratumoral alpha and beta TCR counts tracked tumor mutation counts.

Time point meaning: sample taken at primary tumor resection. Sequencing was performed on whole RNA extracted from tumor and nontumor lung tissue, or from frozen PBMC, and the material was left unsorted. V was shortened by 4 bases and J by 3 bases, with 7 bases between the two germline ends. This CDR3 is 13 amino acids long. CDR1 and CDR2 from the germline V gene are SQVTM and ANQGSEA. TCR cDNA molecules each carried a unique molecular identifier. TCRdb fed the 5' RACE reads into MiXCR, producing one record per CDR3 protein. The sample holds 8,000 to 10,000 distinct CDR3 sequences; 7.5% to 9.5% are singletons and the top ten take about 13%. This clonotype was observed at least ten times. Its antigen is currently unknown.

This sample comprised lung tumor tissue, obtained at surgery. This clonotype was obtained from a female donor with early-stage non-small cell lung cancer. J is TRBJ1-6 and V is TRBV29-1; D is ambiguous. As DNA, the CDR3 is TGCAGCGTTGCCGCAGACTATAATTCACCCCTCCACTTT. Amino acid sequence: CSVAADYNSPLHF.